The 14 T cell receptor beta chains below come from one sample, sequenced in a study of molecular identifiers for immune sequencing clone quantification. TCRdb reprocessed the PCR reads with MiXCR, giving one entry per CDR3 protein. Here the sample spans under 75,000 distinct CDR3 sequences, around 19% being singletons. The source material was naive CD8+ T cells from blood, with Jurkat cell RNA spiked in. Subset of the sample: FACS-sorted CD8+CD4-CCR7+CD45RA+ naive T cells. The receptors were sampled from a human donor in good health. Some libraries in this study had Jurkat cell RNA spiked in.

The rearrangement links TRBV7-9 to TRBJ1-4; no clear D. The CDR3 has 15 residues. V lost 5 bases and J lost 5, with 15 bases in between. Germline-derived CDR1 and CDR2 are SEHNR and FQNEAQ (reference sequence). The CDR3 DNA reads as TGTGCCAGCAGCCCCGAGGGCTGGGGAAATGAAAAACTGTTTTTT. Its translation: CASSPEGWGNEKLFF.

In nucleotides, the CDR3 is TGTGCCAGCAGCCTAGAGGGGAGCGGGAGAAGCGGTGAGCAGTTCTTC. Protein sequence: CASSLEGSGRSGEQFF. The chain joins TRBV3-1 to TRBJ2-1, with TRBD2 identical over 8 bases. The CDR3 has 16 amino acids. Per the germline V gene, CDR1 is LGHDT and CDR2 is YNNKEL (reference sequence). With 4 bases clipped from V and 9 bases from J, the junction kept 14 bases outside the gene matches.

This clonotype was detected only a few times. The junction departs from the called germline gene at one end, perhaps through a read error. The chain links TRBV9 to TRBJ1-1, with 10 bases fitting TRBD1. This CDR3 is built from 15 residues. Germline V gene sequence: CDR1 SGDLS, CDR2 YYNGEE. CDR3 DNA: TGTGCCAGCGGCCCCCCCGGGACAGGGGACACTGAGGCTTTCTTT. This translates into CASGPPGTGDTEAFF.

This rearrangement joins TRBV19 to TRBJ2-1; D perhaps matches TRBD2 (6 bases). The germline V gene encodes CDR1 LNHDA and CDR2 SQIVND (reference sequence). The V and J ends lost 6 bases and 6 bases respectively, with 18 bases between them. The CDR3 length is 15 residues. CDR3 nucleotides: TGTGCCAGTAGCCGAGACCAGGAGGGCCGCAATGAGCAGTTCTTC. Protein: CASSRDQEGRNEQFF.

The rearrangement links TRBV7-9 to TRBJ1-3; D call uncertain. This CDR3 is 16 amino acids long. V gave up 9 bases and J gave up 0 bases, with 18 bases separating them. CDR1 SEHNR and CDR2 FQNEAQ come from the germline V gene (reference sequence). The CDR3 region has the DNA TGTGCCAGAGAGAGCCCGAGCGAGGACTCTGGAAACACCATATATTTT. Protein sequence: CARESPSEDSGNTIYF.

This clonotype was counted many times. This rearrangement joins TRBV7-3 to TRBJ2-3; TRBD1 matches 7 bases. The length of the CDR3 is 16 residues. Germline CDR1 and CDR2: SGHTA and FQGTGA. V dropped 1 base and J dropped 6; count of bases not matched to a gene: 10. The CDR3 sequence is CASSLKARGMADTQYF. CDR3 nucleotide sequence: TGTGCCAGCAGCTTAAAAGCCAGGGGGATGGCGGATACGCAGTATTTT.

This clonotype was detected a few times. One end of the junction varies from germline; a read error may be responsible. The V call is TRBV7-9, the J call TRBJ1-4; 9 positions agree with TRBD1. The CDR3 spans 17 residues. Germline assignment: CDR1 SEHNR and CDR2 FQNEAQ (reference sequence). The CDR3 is CACSLFDRGATNEKLFF. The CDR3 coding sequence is TGTGCCTGCAGCTTATTTGACAGGGGGGCTACTAATGAAAAACTGTTTTTT.

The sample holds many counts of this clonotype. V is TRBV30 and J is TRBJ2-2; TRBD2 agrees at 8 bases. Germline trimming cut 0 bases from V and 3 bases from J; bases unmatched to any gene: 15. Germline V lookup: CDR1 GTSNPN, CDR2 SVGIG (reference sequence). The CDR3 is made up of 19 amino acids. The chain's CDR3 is CAWSVFTSGVQGYTGELFF. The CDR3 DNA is TGTGCCTGGAGTGTTTTTACTAGCGGAGTGCAGGGGTACACCGGGGAGCTGTTTTTT.

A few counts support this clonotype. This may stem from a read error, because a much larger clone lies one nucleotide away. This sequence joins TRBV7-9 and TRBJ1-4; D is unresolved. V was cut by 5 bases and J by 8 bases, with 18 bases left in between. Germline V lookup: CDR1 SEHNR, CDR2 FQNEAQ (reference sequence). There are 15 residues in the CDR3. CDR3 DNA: TGTGCCAGCAGCCCGCTTACGGGTGTTGACGAAAAACTGTTTTTT. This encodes CASSPLTGVDEKLFF.

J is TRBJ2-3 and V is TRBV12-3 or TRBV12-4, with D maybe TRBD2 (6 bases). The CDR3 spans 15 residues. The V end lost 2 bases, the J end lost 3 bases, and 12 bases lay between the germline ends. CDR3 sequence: CASSLHAGRTDTQYF. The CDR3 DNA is TGTGCCAGCAGTTTACATGCGGGGCGGACAGATACGCAGTATTTT.

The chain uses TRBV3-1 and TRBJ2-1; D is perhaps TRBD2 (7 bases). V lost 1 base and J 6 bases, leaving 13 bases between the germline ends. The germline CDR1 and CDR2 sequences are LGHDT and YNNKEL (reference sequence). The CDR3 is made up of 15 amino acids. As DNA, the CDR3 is TGTGCCAGCAGCCAAGTTTTAAGGGGGGGCAATGAGCAGTTCTTC. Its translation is CASSQVLRGGNEQFF.

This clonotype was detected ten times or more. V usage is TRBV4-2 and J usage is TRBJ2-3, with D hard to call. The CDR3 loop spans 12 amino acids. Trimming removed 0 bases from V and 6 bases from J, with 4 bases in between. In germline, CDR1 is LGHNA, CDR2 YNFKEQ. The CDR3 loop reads CASSQEKDTQYF. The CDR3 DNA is TGTGCCAGCAGCCAAGAGAAGGATACGCAGTATTTT.

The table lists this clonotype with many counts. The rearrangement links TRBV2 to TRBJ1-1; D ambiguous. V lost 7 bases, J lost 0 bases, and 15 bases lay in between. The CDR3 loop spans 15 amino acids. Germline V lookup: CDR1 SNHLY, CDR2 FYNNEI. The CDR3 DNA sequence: TGTGCCAGCAAGGAGGGTGAAGGGATGAACACTGAAGCTTTCTTT. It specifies CASKEGEGMNTEAFF.

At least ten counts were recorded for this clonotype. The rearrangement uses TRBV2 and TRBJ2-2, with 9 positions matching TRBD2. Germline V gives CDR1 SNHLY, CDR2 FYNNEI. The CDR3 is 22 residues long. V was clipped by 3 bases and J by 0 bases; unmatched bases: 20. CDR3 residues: CASSDGWGQKVGTSTNTGELFF. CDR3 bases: TGTGCCAGCAGTGACGGTTGGGGCCAAAAAGTCGGGACTAGCACGAACACCGGGGAGCTGTTTTTT.